The clone carrying this TCR beta chain was observed a single time. Assay used: immunoSEQ multiplex PCR; TCRdb lists only in-frame clones, some missing. The sample has some 170,000 clones, roughly 94% seen once. CDR1 is SGHRS and CDR2 is YFSETQ in the germline V gene. There are 14 residues in the CDR3. V lost 3 bases to trimming and J lost 5 bases, with 14 bases between them. The data were obtained in a study of control samples from healthy donors and cancer patients. The rearrangement links TRBV5-1 to TRBJ1-1; D perhaps matches TRBD1 (5 bases). The TCR originated in a man between 60 and 70 years old with colorectal cancer. Sequencing was done on a sample of PBMCs. Here the CDR3 reads CASSSRQGGTEAFF. The CDR3 DNA sequence: TGCGCCAGCAGCTCTCGCCAGGGTGGGACTGAAGCTTTCTTT. The full variable domain, in which reference TRBV5-1 and TRBJ1-1 provide the parts outside the CDR3, is KAGVTQTPRYLIKTRGQQVTLSCSPISGHRSVSWYQQTPGQGLQFLFEYFSETQRNKGNFPGRFSGRQFSNSRSEMNVSTLELGDSALYLCASSSRQGGTEAFFGQGTRLTVV.